The following is a T cell receptor beta chain sequence with its context. MiXCR, applied by TCRdb to the RT-PCR reads, yields one record per CDR3 protein. The table has about 520,000 distinct CDR3 sequences, about 25% seen once. Germline V gene sequence: CDR1 SGHDT, CDR2 YYEEEE. Trimming took 3 bases from V and 0 from J, leaving 12 bases between them. There are 16 residues in the CDR3. The sample belongs to a study of response to subunit inactivated influenza vaccine. Sequencing was performed on CD4+ T cells sorted from PBMCs, taken 5 to 6 days after vaccination. This chain connects TRBV5-6 to TRBJ1-4; TRBD1 might be the D (5 bases). The source of this sequence is a man in his fifties who received an inactivated influenza vaccine. The CDR3 coding sequence is TGTGCCAGCAGCTGGGGCTTCCCTGCAACTAATGAAAAACTGTTTTTT. It codes for CASSWGFPATNEKLFF.